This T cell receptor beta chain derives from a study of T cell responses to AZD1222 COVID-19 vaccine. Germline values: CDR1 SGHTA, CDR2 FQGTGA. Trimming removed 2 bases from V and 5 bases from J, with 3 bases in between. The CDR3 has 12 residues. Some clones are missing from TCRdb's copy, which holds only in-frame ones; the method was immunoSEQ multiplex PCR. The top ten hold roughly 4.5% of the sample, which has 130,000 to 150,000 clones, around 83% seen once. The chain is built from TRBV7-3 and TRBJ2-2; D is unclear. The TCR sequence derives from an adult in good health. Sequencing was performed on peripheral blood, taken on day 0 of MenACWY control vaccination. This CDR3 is CASSLRTGELFF. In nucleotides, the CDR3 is TGTGCCAGCAGCTTACGAACCGGGGAGCTGTTTTTT.